These T cell receptor beta chains were read from a single sample in a study of blood T cell repertoires in COVID-19. The repertoire was sequenced with immunoSEQ multiplex PCR; TCRdb's copy has only in-frame clones and lacks some. The sample includes around 140,000 clones, about 86% seen only once; the top ten take about 8%. The source material was peripheral blood. The receptors here all came from a woman in her sixties or seventies with active or convalescent COVID-19. Each CDR3 is given with its conserved first and last residue. D genes are given only for firm matches. Clone size appears in some rows only: once, few, many, or a class for an expanded clone.

>TRBV5-5|NA|TRBJ1-4|NA
CASSLGFSEKLFF
TGTGCCAGCAGCTTGGGGTTTAGCGAAAAACTGTTTTTT
>TRBV3-1/TRBV3-2|TRBD1|TRBJ2-2|NA
CASSQRGTGAILNNTGELFF
TGTGCCAGCAGCCAGCGGGGGACAGGGGCAATCCTCAATAACACCGGGGAGCTGTTTTTT
>TRBV10-3|NA|TRBJ1-1|NA
CAIRQVWDTEAFF
TGTGCCATCAGGCAGGTATGGGACACTGAAGCTTTCTTT
>TRBV6-1|NA|TRBJ1-2|NA
CASSEVYGYTF
TGTGCCAGCAGTGAAGTCTACGGCTACACCTTC
>TRBV12-3/TRBV12-4|TRBD1|TRBJ2-5|NA
CASSQTGAGAQYF
TGTGCCAGCAGTCAGACAGGGGCAGGGGCCCAGTACTTC
>TRBV30|NA|TRBJ2-4|NA
CAWRGSGRDVDIQYF
TGTGCCTGGAGGGGGAGCGGGCGCGACGTGGACATTCAGTACTTC
>TRBV19|NA|TRBJ2-7|NA
CASKGGYEQYF
TGTGCCAGTAAGGGGGGGTACGAGCAGTACTTC
>TRBV28|NA|TRBJ1-6|NA
CASRVLRNSPLHF
TGTGCCAGCAGGGTCCTCCGGAATTCACCCCTCCACTTT
>TRBV6-5|TRBD1|TRBJ1-2|NA
CASSSRDRGLNYGYTF
TGTGCCAGCAGTTCGAGGGACAGGGGCCTTAACTATGGCTACACCTTC
>TRBV6-4|NA|TRBJ2-7|once
CASDSGDDYEQYF
TGTGCCAGCGATAGCGGAGACGATTACGAGCAGTACTTC
>TRBV5-6|TRBD2|TRBJ2-3|NA
CASSSGLAGITDTQYF
TGTGCCAGCAGCTCCGGACTAGCGGGGATCACAGATACGCAGTATTTT
>TRBV6-4|TRBD2|TRBJ2-2|NA
CASSLRTSGMDGELFF
TGTGCCAGCAGCCTCCGGACTAGCGGGATGGACGGGGAGCTGTTTTTT
>TRBV5-8|NA|TRBJ1-2|NA
CASSLVLGGYGYTF
TGTGCCAGCAGCTTGGTGCTGGGGGGCTATGGCTACACCTTC
>TRBV5-4|NA|TRBJ2-4|once
CASSGGLENIQYF
TGTGCCAGCAGCGGTGGACTGGAAAACATTCAGTACTTC
>TRBV5-1|NA|TRBJ1-2|NA
CASSSGLNSGGYTF
TGCGCCAGCAGCTCCGGACTGAACTCGGGGGGCTACACCTTC
>TRBV27|TRBD1|TRBJ2-7|NA
CASSLRGQGNYEQYF
TGTGCCAGCAGTTTGAGGGGACAGGGTAACTACGAGCAGTACTTC
>TRBV20-1|NA|TRBJ2-5|NA
CSASLRGETQYF
TGCAGTGCTAGTTTACGGGGAGAGACCCAGTACTTC
>TRBV7-2|NA|TRBJ2-5|NA
CASSLTRAETQYF
TGTGCCAGCAGCTTAACGAGAGCAGAGACCCAGTACTTC
>TRBV5-4|NA|TRBJ1-1|NA
CASSDPRGTEAFF
TGTGCCAGCAGCGACCCAAGAGGGACTGAAGCTTTCTTT
>TRBV19|NA|TRBJ2-1|NA
CASSIAGEYNEQFF
TGTGCCAGTAGTATAGCGGGAGAGTACAATGAGCAGTTCTTC
>TRBV5-1|TRBD1|TRBJ1-4|NA
CASKQGARDEKLFF
TGCGCCAGCAAACAGGGGGCGAGGGATGAAAAACTGTTTTTT
>TRBV28|TRBD2|TRBJ2-7|NA
CASSSPGSGRVEQYF
TGTGCCAGCAGTTCCCCGGGGAGCGGGAGAGTCGAGCAGTACTTC
>TRBV27|NA|TRBJ1-1|NA
CASRSSGLEAFF
TGTGCCAGCAGGTCGAGTGGGCTTGAAGCTTTCTTT
>TRBV7-2|TRBD2|TRBJ2-7|once
CASSLHAAGEGEQYF
TGTGCCAGCAGCTTGCATGCAGCGGGAGAGGGGGAGCAGTACTTC
>TRBV3-1/TRBV3-2|NA|TRBJ1-2|NA
CASSQEDSYGYTF
TGTGCCAGCAGCCAAGAAGATAGCTATGGCTACACCTTC
>TRBV6-5|TRBD2|TRBJ2-1|NA
CASKQRREELEQFF
TGTGCCAGCAAGCAAAGGCGGGAGGAGTTGGAGCAGTTCTTC
>TRBV5-1|TRBD1|TRBJ2-5|NA
CASSLVQGGLETQYF
TGCGCCAGCAGCTTGGTACAGGGGGGTCTTGAGACCCAGTACTTC
>TRBV4-1|TRBD2|TRBJ2-1|NA
CASSQVEAGGPHNEQFF
TGCGCCAGCAGCCAAGTGGAAGCGGGAGGGCCCCACAATGAGCAGTTCTTC
>TRBV7-3|NA|TRBJ2-3|NA
CASSLKGYGTGTDTQYF
TGTGCCAGCAGCTTAAAGGGGTACGGGACTGGCACAGATACGCAGTATTTT
>TRBV4-3|NA|TRBJ2-7|once
CASSQDVAASYEQYF
TGCGCCAGCAGCCAAGACGTAGCGGCATCCTACGAGCAGTACTTC
>TRBV7-8|TRBD1|TRBJ2-1|NA
CASSIPGQPWHEQFF
TGTGCCAGCAGCATACCGGGACAGCCCTGGCATGAGCAGTTCTTC
>TRBV19|TRBD1|TRBJ1-4|NA
CASSPGTGNRKDEKLFF
TGTGCCAGTAGCCCAGGGACAGGGAATCGAAAGGATGAAAAACTGTTTTTT
>TRBV7-9|NA|TRBJ1-5|NA
CASSLEGGNQPQHF
TGTGCCAGCAGCTTAGAGGGGGGCAATCAGCCCCAGCATTTT